This T cell receptor (beta chain) stems from a study of T cell responses to AZD1222 COVID-19 vaccine. This CDR3 is built from 14 residues. Trimming took off 5 bases at V and 4 bases at J, with 12 bases between the two ends. Germline loops: CDR1 SGHNT, CDR2 YENEEA. Findings and caveats of the study: It was only a handful of AZD1222 recipients who were seropositive at baseline. Donor demographics were predominantly white British with a female majority; clonal diversity may be underestimated. Regions 160-218 and 743-854 dominated among vaccine-associated CD4 TCRs spanning spike.

Concerning this clone: Antigen unknown.

The data were produced by immunoSEQ multiplex PCR, yet TCRdb's version contains in-frame clones alone and is incomplete. This table holds tens of thousands of clones, roughly 84% found once. This chain connects TRBV11-3 to TRBJ2-1; D is uncertain. The clonotype was recovered from an adult in good health. The input for sequencing was peripheral blood, taken on day 0 of AZD1222 vaccination. The CDR3 region has the DNA TGTGCCAGCAGCCCCCGGGCGGAATACAATGAGCAGTTCTTC. It is translated as CASSPRAEYNEQFF.